This T cell receptor (beta chain) was recorded in a study of regulatory T cells (dated by TCRdb to 2016 to 2019). With respect to the entire study: The study compared T-cell receptor beta repertoires of sorted regulatory, conventional CD4+ and CD8+ T cells in CD3G-deficient patients with those in healthy controls. Paper-wide results and their limitations: Regulatory T-cell repertoire restriction varied between patients and was most prominent in the two patients with the most severe autoimmunity. Regulatory T cells from CD3G-deficient patients showed reduced Shannon diversity compared with autologous conventional CD4+ cells and with control regulatory T cells. Patient repertoires showed restricted unique TRB V-J pairs and skewed V and J gene usage, most marked in regulatory T cells. Compared with control samples, regulatory T-cell samples from patients yielded roughly tenfold fewer unique productive TRB reads.

All CD3G-deficient patients had evidence of autoimmunity, which was more severe in two of the patients. At the time of testing, the patients were between 2 and 39 years old, and their CD4+ and CD8+ T cells had reduced naive proportions and increased memory proportions. CD4+ cells were FACS-sorted into CD25-high CD127-low regulatory T cells and CD25-low CD127-high conventional CD4+ T cells. A handful of individuals with CD3G deficiency made up the patient group. Patient samples and clinical data were obtained from an international physician network spanning the United States, Europe and Asia. Peripheral blood mononuclear cells were isolated by Ficoll density separation. The multiplex PCR relied on 52 forward TRBV primers and 13 reverse TRBJ primers, and amplification bias was corrected through assay-based and computational methods. Within the immunoSEQ assay, multiplex PCR amplified rearranged TRB loci from genomic DNA. An Illumina HiSeq platform was used to sequence the TRB amplicons. The paper's data handling went like this. Raw sequences were error-filtered and aligned to reference gene sequences by custom algorithms, then analyzed with the immunoSEQ online tools. Frequencies of productive and nonproductive TRB rearrangements were evaluated among both unique and total sequences. Hydrophobicity and amino acid composition of residues 6 and 7 within the TRB CDR3 were used to estimate the potential for self-reactivity. Groups were compared by t tests, Mann-Whitney tests or two-way ANOVA performed in Prism software. What TCRdb holds here is the immuneACCESS table cut down to in-frame rearrangements. Part of the clones is not present; checked against another copy, under half of the missing clones reflect an unresolved V gene, and the others are unexplained. V, J and clone size reflect that table, while D and trimming were determined from the DNA. This sample gives roughly 1,200 clones in total; around nine tenths of them show up just once. The leading ten clones occupy about 6% of the sample.

Note on this clone: This receptor's antigen is unknown. One base away there is no much larger clone; base qualities are not given.

The TCR sequence derives from a person aged 25 to 39 with CD3G deficiency. The sample was CD4+ Tregs sorted from blood.

The CDR3 reads as follows: CAISPSDSYGYTF. Read as DNA, the sequence is TGTGCCATCAGTCCATCGGACAGCTATGGCTACACCTTC. The V gene is TRBV10-3 and the J gene is TRBJ1-2; matching of 6 bases hints at TRBD1 as the D gene. Including cysteine and phenylalanine, the CDR3 has 13 amino acids. Only the CDR3 DNA stays, 39 bases, in frame from base 1. V lost 5 bases and J lost 4 bases; the stretch between them is 11 bases long. CDR1 and CDR2 are drawn from the germline V gene: ENHRY, SYGVKD.